The clone carrying this T cell receptor (beta chain) was observed at least ten times. TCRdb re-derived calls from the RT-PCR reads in MiXCR, one entry per CDR3 protein. Of about 700,000 distinct CDR3 sequences listed, 12% to 15% are singletons. Sequences were obtained from memory CD4+ T cells from blood. The clonotype originates from a female donor in good health, serving as a healthy control.

The CDR3 reads CASSPYTDGYTF. The CDR3 coding sequence is TGTGCCAGCAGCCCATACACGGATGGCTACACCTTC. The V and J genes are TRBV5-6 and TRBJ1-2; no reliable D call. Between the trimmed V and J ends, which lost 4 bases and 6 bases, there was a span of 10 bases. The CDR3 consists of 12 residues. Germline assignment: CDR1 SGHDT and CDR2 YYEEEE.